The 10 T cell receptor beta chains listed next were all sequenced from one sample in a study of T cell responses to AZD1222 COVID-19 vaccine. Using immunoSEQ multiplex PCR, the repertoire was profiled, and TCRdb retains in-frame clones only, with some absent. The table includes more than 80,000 clones, roughly 90% detected once. The sample consisted of peripheral blood, taken 28 days after the second AZD1222 dose. The receptors come from an adult who received the AZD1222 COVID-19 vaccine.

This chain uses TRBV21-1 with TRBJ1-5. TRBV21-1 is deemed a pseudogene. The CDR3 consists of 16 residues. This CDR3 is CASSKAQKGYNQPQHF. In nucleotides, the CDR3 is TGTGCCAGCAGCAAAGCGCAAAAGGGCTATAATCAGCCCCAGCATTTT.

J is TRBJ1-1 and V is TRBV6-5, with 8 nucleotides matching TRBD1. The CDR3 totals 15 residues. CDR1 and CDR2 (germline): MNHEY, SVGAGI. The junction had 10 bases not matched to a gene; V was cut back by 10 bases and J by 0 bases. CDR3 in amino acids: CATTGGSYVNTEAFF. The CDR3 DNA sequence: TGTGCCACCACAGGGGGAAGTTATGTGAACACTGAAGCTTTCTTT.

This chain joins TRBV28 and TRBJ1-2; 8 nucleotides agree with TRBD1. This CDR3 is built from 14 residues. The V gene end was trimmed by 4 bases and the J gene end by 4 bases; junction bases not matched to a gene: 5. Germline values: CDR1 MDHEN, CDR2 SYDVKM. CDR3 amino acids: CASSSGQGGYGYTF. The CDR3 bases are TGTGCCAGCAGTTCCGGACAGGGTGGCTATGGCTACACCTTC.

This sequence joins TRBV7-2 and TRBJ2-3; 13 bases match TRBD2. J was trimmed by 4 bases and V by 5 bases; bases with no gene match: 3. Germline CDR1 is SGHTA and CDR2 is FQGNSA. The CDR3 consists of 15 residues. The CDR3 DNA is TGTGCCAGCAGCACGACTAGCGGGGGGCCAGATACGCAGTATTTT. Amino acid sequence: CASSTTSGGPDTQYF. Looking up the rest from reference TRBV7-2 and TRBJ2-3 gives the full variable domain: GAGVSQSPSNKVTEKGKDVELRCDPISGHTALYWYRQSLGQGLEFLIYFQGNSAPDKSGLPSDRFSAERTGGSVSTLTIQRTQQEDSAVYLCASSTTSGGPDTQYFGPGTRLTVL.

The chain has TRBV7-2 and TRBJ2-1; either TRBD1 or TRBD2 may fit D (5 bases each). This CDR3 is 15 amino acids long. From germline, CDR1 is SGHTA and CDR2 FQGNSA. Trimming shortened V by 4 bases and J by 0 bases, and 10 bases separated the two germline ends. The chain's CDR3 is CASSSGRNSYNEQFF. CDR3 in DNA: TGTGCCAGCAGCTCGGGACGGAACTCCTACAATGAGCAGTTCTTC.

The chain recombines TRBV6-5 with TRBJ1-3; D unresolved. CDR1 and CDR2 from the germline V gene are MNHEY and SVGAGI. Trimming removed 6 bases at V and 3 bases at J, with 9 bases between. The CDR3 runs 13 residues. CDR3 DNA: TGTGCCAGCAGAAGGGCAAGTGGAAACACCATATATTTT. Encoded protein: CASRRASGNTIYF.

The chain uses TRBV11-3 and TRBJ1-1; D is possibly TRBD1 (5 bases). Germline assignment: CDR1 SGHNT and CDR2 YENEEA. The germline V and J ends were trimmed by 5 bases and 5 bases, with 12 bases remaining between them. This CDR3 comprises 13 residues. CDR3 sequence (DNA): TGTGCCAGCAGCCCCGGGACCCATACTGAAGCTTTCTTT. It encodes CASSPGTHTEAFF.

This chain uses TRBV10-1 with TRBJ1-2; D is ambiguous. From germline, CDR1 is WNHNN and CDR2 SYGVQD (reference sequence). The germline V and J ends were trimmed by 2 bases and 3 bases, with 7 bases remaining between them. This CDR3 is built from 13 residues. Written as DNA, the CDR3 is TGCGCCAGCAGTGAGAGAGCAGACTATGGCTACACCTTC. This translates into CASSERADYGYTF.

The chain joins TRBV6-2 or TRBV6-3 to TRBJ1-1; TRBD1 agrees at 7 bases. CDR1 is MNHEY, CDR2 SVGEGT, per germline. Trimming cost V 2 bases and J 6 bases; bases outside gene matches: 9. This CDR3 is 15 amino acids long. Here the CDR3 DNA reads TGTGCCAGCAGTTACGGGAGGGGGCGAGTCTCTGAAGCTTTCTTT. As protein: CASSYGRGRVSEAFF.

The V call is TRBV30, the J call TRBJ1-6; TRBD1 might be the D (5 bases). This CDR3 spans 15 amino acids. Germline V gene data show CDR1 as GTSNPN and CDR2 as SVGIG (reference sequence). V lost 2 bases and J lost 2, with 10 bases in between. CDR3 DNA: TGTGCCTGGAGTCCGAGGGACGCCTATAATTCACCCCTCCACTTT. Encoded protein: CAWSPRDAYNSPLHF.